This T cell receptor (beta chain) originates from a study of T-cell reconstitution after alpha-beta-depleted transplantation in children. The CDR3 is made up of 16 amino acids. J was trimmed by 3 bases and V by 5 bases; bases with no gene match: 5. This sample's TCRbeta library carried unique molecular identifier barcodes. One entry per CDR3 protein results from TCRdb running MiXCR on the PCR reads. The sample shows hundreds of thousands of distinct CDR3 sequences, under 15% of them seen only once. A note on this clonotype: What it binds is not known. A much larger clone sits a single nucleotide away, making a read error possible. The CDR3 end shows no conserved phenylalanine or tryptophan, and so a read error is likely.

The study's findings and limits: From surviving recipient T cells and thymic progenitors came the high day-60 TCRbeta diversity observed in some patients. By one year post-transplant, T-cell counts and diversity largely arose from T cells that were newly produced. There were reportedly several hundred expanded graft clones from which alpha-beta T cells came about two months after transplant.

The input for sequencing was PBMCs, taken before TCRalphabeta/CD19-depleted stem cell transplant. The J gene is TRBJ2-2, the V gene TRBV12-3 or TRBV12-4; 11 bases map to TRBD1. This clonotype was obtained from a girl aged 2 to 10 with congenital amegakaryocytic thrombocytopenia, due to receive a stem cell transplant. The CDR3 loop is CASSRGQGADTGELFL. In DNA form, the CDR3 reads TGTGCCAGCAGTCGAGGACAGGGGGCCGACACCGGGGAGCTGTTTCTT.